These 4 T cell receptor beta chains share one sample of origin, sequenced in a study of blood T cells in healthy people across ages. Combining a sample-barcoded 5' primer with a J-beta primer mix, a second PCR ran for roughly 7 to 12 cycles. TCRdb reanalysed the 5' RACE reads using MiXCR and keeps one entry per CDR3 protein. The sample comprises hundreds of thousands of distinct CDR3 sequences, under 30% of which are singletons, and less than 20% rests with the top ten. Sequencing input: blood. The receptors stem from a woman of 80 years or more in good health.

The chain combines TRBV2 with TRBJ2-5, with a possible D match to TRBD1 (5 bases). The J call may be mistaken, given a closer DNA end match to TRBJ2-1. The CDR3 runs 14 residues. From germline, CDR1 is SNHLY and CDR2 FYNNEI. CDR3 sequence: CASMVGPGQETQFF. In DNA form, the CDR3 reads TGTGCCAGCATGGTGGGGCCAGGCCAAGAGACCCAGTTCTTC.

This clonotype was detected ten times or more. The chain has TRBV12-3 or TRBV12-4 and TRBJ2-3; 15 nucleotides line up with TRBD2. The CDR3 runs to 19 residues. Unmatched junction bases numbered 10, after V lost 6 bases and J lost 0 bases. CDR3 sequence: CASSLGLAGGYSSTDTQYF. The CDR3 DNA reads as TGTGCCAGCAGCCTCGGACTAGCGGGGGGGTATTCTAGCACAGATACGCAGTATTTT.

This clonotype was counted at least ten times. The gene calls are TRBV12-3 or TRBV12-4 and TRBJ1-5; 8 bases are shared with TRBD1. The junction had 7 bases not matched to a gene; V was cut back by 5 bases and J by 1 base. The CDR3 contains 16 residues. CDR3 nucleotide sequence: TGTGCCAGCAGTACAAGACAGGGGAGGAGCAATCAGCCCCAGCATTTT. This encodes CASSTRQGRSNQPQHF.

This clonotype was counted between two and nine times. This may come from a read error, since a much larger clone is one base off. The V call is TRBV3-1, the J call TRBJ2-7; D is uncertain. Germline values: CDR1 LGHDT, CDR2 YNNKEL (reference sequence). The CDR3 sequence is 13 residues long. CDR3 protein: CASSQDRKGERYF. CDR3 in DNA: TGTGCCAGCAGCCAAGATCGGAAAGGCGAGCGGTACTTC.